This TCR beta chain was sequenced during a study of molecular identifiers for immune sequencing clone quantification. For bulk TCR libraries, previously described methods and listed TCR primers were used. From the PCR reads, TCRdb called clonotypes with MiXCR, one entry per CDR3 protein. Among approximately 550,000 distinct CDR3 sequences listed, less than 30% were seen once. With 10%, 30% or 50% of RNA, roughly 17,000 to 1,000,000 naive CD8 T cells were sequenced. CDR3 length: 13 amino acids. Per the germline V gene, CDR1 is MGHDK and CDR2 is SYGVNS. After removal of 7 bases from V and 5 bases from J, the junction contained 7 bases not matched to a gene. For this clonotype: Its matching antigen is unknown.

Study-wide findings and caveats: The study found clones above 20 RNA copies held over 99% of effector molecules and under 1% in naive cells.

Sequencing was done on a sample of naive CD8+ T cells from blood, with Jurkat cell RNA spiked in. Documented subset: FACS-sorted CD8+CD4-CCR7+CD45RA+ naive T cells. The V call is TRBV25-1, the J call TRBJ1-1; TRBD1 aligns across 7 bases. This TCR was recovered from a human donor in good health. Some libraries in this study had Jurkat cell RNA spiked in. The CDR3 here is CASTRQGRTEAFF. The CDR3 DNA reads TGTGCCAGCACCCGACAGGGAAGGACTGAAGCTTTCTTT.